This record covers a single T cell receptor (beta chain). This specimen belongs to a study of shared clonotypes between healthy human individuals. In the authors' workflow: Owing to the provision of junction-only sequences devoid of quality scores by immunoSEQ, filtering differed. Libraries were prepared by immunoSEQ multiplex PCR; TCRdb keeps only in-frame clonotypes and omits some of them. D and trimming were read from the DNA, whereas the V and J calls and clone size are those reported in that table. This table has 1.6 million or so clones, approximately 98.5% appearing once. The CDR3 has 15 amino acids.

The clonotype originates from a man aged 30 to 45 in good health. The sample comprised naive CD4+ T cells sorted from blood. The subset here: CD45RA+ positively selected. This chain connects TRBV21-1 to TRBJ1-5. TRBV21-1 is a pseudogene. DNA of the CDR3: TGTGCCAGCAGCAAGCAGCATCATAGCAATCAGCCCCAGCATTTT. It translates to CASSKQHHSNQPQHF.